Sequencing of this T cell receptor beta chain was carried out in a study of tumor-infiltrating lymphocytes in primary liver carcinoma (dated by TCRdb to 2016 to 2017). About the full investigation: Between late 2015 and March 2016, a few patients in China with histopathologically diagnosed primary liver carcinoma had surgical resection. Tumors of the five patients were stage T1-T3 N0M0 with maximum diameters of roughly 4 to 10 cm. High reproducibility was observed for the technical replicate repertoires, with mean shared-clone rates approximately 0.9 and correlation coefficients above 0.95. Across five regions of each liver tumor, along with adjacent normal tissue and blood, the study brought together TCRbeta repertoire sequencing, expression microarrays and whole-exome sequencing. Of the five patients, three men and two women aged 30 to 69 years, four had hepatocellular carcinoma and one had combined HCC and intrahepatic cholangiocarcinoma. A total of 35 or so specimens from 5 patients went through TCRbeta repertoire sequencing, namely 25 tumor regions, 5 adjacent noncancerous liver tissues and 5 peripheral blood samples. Roughly 3.5 to 7.13 million productive TCRbeta reads were obtained per sample, and no significant difference in read depth was found between tissue types. Summary of the overall study and its limitations: The study included only five patients, and the authors note findings should be validated in a larger study. Since the samples were bulk and unsorted, there was no way to compare CD4+ and CD8+ T cell repertoires. Compared with blood, tumors had a significantly larger share of the repertoire taken up by the top 250 clones (p = 0.039). Only the TCR beta chain was sequenced, which likely underestimates true repertoire diversity because unpaired alpha chains were not captured. Repertoire overlap was found to be higher between tumor regions (mean around 35%) than between tumor-adjacent (roughly 17%) or tumor-blood (about 14%) pairs, consistent with antigen-driven expansion.

Using a constant-region primer and ProtoScript II reverse transcriptase, TCRbeta-specific cDNA was reverse-transcribed from about 540 ng total RNA. TCRbeta libraries were built with three nested multiplex PCR rounds, a slightly modified ARM-PCR procedure. The first two PCR rounds used multiplex TRBV1-TRBV30 forward primers with a Cbeta reverse primer, each for 10 cycles. Sample barcodes and Illumina adapters were attached in a final 25-cycle PCR using Deep VentR polymerase. Before sequencing, amplicons of 200-500 bp were gel-purified using a QIAquick gel extraction kit. An Illumina HiSeq 2500 was used to sequence the TCRbeta amplicons, generating 250-bp paired-end reads. The authors processed their data as follows. Reads were quality-trimmed with Trimmomatic v0.33, and paired reads were merged with FLASH v1.2.11 to recover full CDR3 sequences. V, D and J germline segments were assigned to the rearranged TCRbeta sequences by MiGEC v1.2.1b. Clonotype statistics and Shannon-Wiener diversity indices were computed with VDJtools v1.0.0. Except for diversity analysis, only each sample's 250 most abundant clonotypes were used in subsequent analyses to reduce sampling bias. TCRdb reanalyzed the raw reads on its own, using fastp at Q25 for trimming and MiXCR for clone calling, and kept in-frame beta chains. Rows with a matching CDR3 protein are joined into one entry that keeps the most common DNA and genes. TCRdb's processing, not the authors', yielded these V and J calls. The sample table records 330,000 or so distinct CDR3 sequences; roughly two thirds of these occur just once. About 6.5% of the sample is taken by the ten largest.

Regarding this clonotype: The clone's antigen remains unknown. An end of the junction differs from the germline gene, which may be a read error.

Measured from the cysteine to the phenylalanine, the CDR3 is 17 residues long. Left in the record is the CDR3 DNA by itself, 51 bases read in frame from the first base. Reading the germline V gene gives CDR1 SGHAT and CDR2 FQNNGV. TRIzol reagent was used to extract blood RNA from unsorted whole blood, while the DNeasy Blood & Tissue kit provided the germline DNA. At the time of sampling, the patients were treatment-naive and had chronic HBV infection. Approximately 4 milliliters of peripheral blood were collected into K2EDTA tubes before surgery. The sample was peripheral blood. This receptor was taken from a man aged 40-49 years with primary liver carcinoma and hepatitis B virus infection. The rearranged segments are TRBV11-2 and TRBJ2-4, with the D segment possibly TRBD1 or TRBD2, each aligning over 5 bases. The nucleotide sequence reads TGTGCCAGCAGCTTTGGGGCTTGGGAGTTAGCCAAAAGCATTCAGTACTTC. This sequence encodes CASSFGAWELAKSIQYF.